A single TCR beta chain is shown here with its context. Its antigen is not identified. The CDR3 contains 14 residues. Germline V gene sequence: CDR1 SQVTM, CDR2 ANQGSEA. V lost 4 bases and J 4 bases, leaving 16 bases between the germline ends. This record comes from a study of identical twins. TCRdb reprocessed the 5' RACE reads via MiXCR and lists one record per CDR3 protein. The data contain some 600,000 distinct CDR3 sequences, under 8.5% of them seen just once; the ten biggest clones take up less than 2%. Study-level points and caveats: Because invariant MAIT and iNKT cells could be present, zero-insertion analyses could be partly confounded.

The same data also went into a second study, on yellow fever vaccine responses in identical twins. That source reports: Each twin's T cell response to the vaccine was reported to look partly convergent and partly personalized.

The chain employs TRBV29-1 and TRBJ1-2; D remains ambiguous. The sequenced material came from PBMCs. The source is a woman aged 18-29 years in good health. Here the CDR3 reads CSVADPDLPYGYTF. The CDR3 bases are TGCAGCGTTGCAGATCCAGACTTACCCTATGGCTACACCTTC.